This TCR beta chain was profiled in a study of CD8+CD57+ T cells in acquired aplastic anemia. On the study more broadly: An average of roughly 3 ug of DNA was obtained from sorted CD4+ and CD8+ cells. Regarding the study as a whole: CD8+ Simpson's diversity in patients was not significantly different from that in controls. About 29 CD8+ CDR3 sequences occurred in both the patients and the controls.

V was shortened by 0 bases and J by 4 bases, with 18 bases between the two germline ends. This CDR3 has 17 amino acids. Germline CDR1 and CDR2: LGHNT and FRNRAP. This clonotype was counted at least ten times. The antigen remains undetermined. Genomic DNA acted as the template from which TCR beta VDJ combination and CDR3 sequence profiling were carried out. A single record per CDR3 protein comes from TCRdb applying MiXCR to the reads. The sample yields roughly 80,000 distinct CDR3 sequences, roughly two thirds seen once. Only patients with CD8+CD57+ cell expansion on flow cytometry were chosen for sequencing. All participating patients were living with severe acquired aplastic anemia.

The TCR sequence derives from a human donor with aplastic anemia. The V gene is TRBV12-5, the J gene TRBJ1-2; D may be TRBD1 (5 bases). Source material: sorted CD4+, CD8+, or CD8+CD57+ T cells (not recorded which) from PBMCs. CDR3: CASGLVRVTADGYGYTF. The CDR3 coding sequence is TGTGCTAGTGGTTTGGTCCGCGTGACAGCCGATGGCTATGGCTACACCTTC.